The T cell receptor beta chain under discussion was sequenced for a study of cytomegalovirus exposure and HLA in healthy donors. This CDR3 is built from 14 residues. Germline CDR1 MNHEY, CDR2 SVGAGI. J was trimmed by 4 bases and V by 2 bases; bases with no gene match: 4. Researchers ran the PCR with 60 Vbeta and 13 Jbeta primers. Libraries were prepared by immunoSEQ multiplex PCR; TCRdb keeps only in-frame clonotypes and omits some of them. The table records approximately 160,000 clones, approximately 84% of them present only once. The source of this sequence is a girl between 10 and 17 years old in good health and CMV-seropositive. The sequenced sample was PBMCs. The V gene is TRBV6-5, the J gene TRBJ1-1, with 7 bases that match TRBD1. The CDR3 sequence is CASSYRQGGTEAFF. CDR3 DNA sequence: TGTGCCAGCAGTTACCGACAGGGAGGCACTGAAGCTTTCTTT.